This T cell receptor (beta chain) was documented in a study of control samples from healthy donors and cancer patients. The method was immunoSEQ multiplex PCR; TCRdb's version includes in-frame clones alone and lacks a portion of them. The table includes about 140,000 clones, 90% to 95% detected once. CDR1 is SGHAT and CDR2 is FQNNGV in the germline V gene. The CDR3 runs 15 residues. After removal of 5 bases from V and 7 bases from J, the junction contained 10 bases not matched to a gene. The sample was blood. This chain uses TRBV11-2 with TRBJ2-5, with 10 bases identical to TRBD1. The receptor was isolated from a man aged 35-49 years in good health. CDR3 sequence: CASSKTGGYPPTQYF. CDR3 coding DNA: TGTGCCAGCAGCAAGACAGGGGGCTACCCACCGACCCAGTACTTC.